This record looks at one TCR beta chain sequence and its context. TCRdb's table, derived via immunoSEQ multiplex PCR, lists solely in-frame clones and lacks some. The sample includes about 98,000 clones, roughly nine tenths of them seen just once. Per germline, CDR1 SNHLY and CDR2 FYNNEI. This CDR3 contains 13 residues. The J segment lost 6 bases and the V segment lost 5 bases, leaving 2 bases of the junction unmatched. The data were taken from a study of T cell changes during pregnancy in multiple sclerosis. This specimen consisted of peripheral blood, obtained after pregnancy. This TCR was recovered from a female donor in good health, enrolled as a control in a pregnancy study. This rearrangement joins TRBV2 to TRBJ2-2; 8 bases are a match to TRBD1. The CDR3 is CASSQQGAGELFF. The CDR3 DNA reads TGTGCCAGCAGTCAACAGGGGGCCGGGGAGCTGTTTTTT.